The 21 T cell receptor beta chains given below trace back to one sample, sequenced in a study of graft-versus-host responses after intestinal transplantation. TCRdb keeps only in-frame clones here, not all; method: immunoSEQ multiplex PCR. In the table there are 80,000 to 100,000 clones, 92% of which are singletons. For these receptors, no antigen is known. The sample here was unstimulated CD4+ T cells sorted from spleen or lymph node cells, taken before intestinal transplant. The origin of the receptors is a human donor who received an intestinal transplant.

This rearrangement joins TRBV15 to TRBJ1-6; D not certain. Germline V lookup: CDR1 LNHNV, CDR2 YYDKDF (reference sequence). V was clipped by 0 bases and J by 5 bases, with 5 bases between them. CDR3 size: 14 residues. CDR3 sequence reads: CATSRDPDNSPLHF. In nucleotides, the CDR3 is TGTGCCACCAGCAGAGATCCTGATAATTCACCCCTCCACTTT. The full variable domain, with the rest looked up from reference TRBV15 and TRBJ1-6, is DAMVIQNPRYQVTQFGKPVTLSCSQTLNHNVMYWYQQKSSQAPKLLFHYYDKDFNNEADTPDNFQSRRPNTSFCFLDIRSPGLGDTAMYLCATSRDPDNSPLHFGNGTRLTVT.

The gene calls are TRBV11-2 and TRBJ2-1, with TRBD2 identical over 8 bases. Per germline, CDR1 SGHAT and CDR2 FQNNGV. This CDR3 has 16 residues. V gave up 1 base and J gave up 8 bases; unmatched junction bases: 10. The CDR3, as DNA: TGTGCCAGCAGCTTAGGGTCAGCGGGAGTCTTCGATGAGCAGTTCTTC. Amino acid sequence: CASSLGSAGVFDEQFF.

The sample holds one count of this clone. The V call is TRBV5-4, the J call TRBJ1-6, with 9 bases aligning to TRBD1. Looked up from germline, CDR1 is SGHNT and CDR2 is YYREEE (reference sequence). With 3 bases clipped from V and 13 bases from J, the junction kept 11 bases outside the gene matches. The CDR3 is 15 residues long. The CDR3 region is CASSYPGQGTSPLHF. The CDR3 nucleotides read TGTGCCAGCAGCTATCCGGGACAGGGAACGTCCCCCCTCCACTTT.

The chain links TRBV4-2 to TRBJ2-3; 9 positions match TRBD2. In germline, CDR1 is LGHNA, CDR2 YNFKEQ. V dropped 3 bases and J dropped 8; count of bases not matched to a gene: 15. The CDR3 length is 17 residues. The CDR3 DNA follows: TGTGCCAGCAGCCAGGGATTAGCGGGGGCCCCAGAGGGTACGCAGTATTTT. Protein: CASSQGLAGAPEGTQYF.

This chain uses TRBV30 with TRBJ1-3; D ambiguous. Germline CDR1 reads GTSNPN; CDR2 reads SVGIG (reference sequence). Trimming left V 3 bases short and J 0 bases short, with 9 bases between. The CDR3 extends over 14 amino acids. The CDR3: CAWRRGTSGNTIYF. The DNA of the CDR3 is TGTGCCTGGAGACGAGGAACCTCTGGAAACACCATATATTTT.

The chain employs TRBV5-4 and TRBJ2-5; 8 positions agree with TRBD2. The germline V gene has CDR1 SGHNT and CDR2 YYREEE (reference sequence). The CDR3 runs 14 residues. Trimming took 4 bases from V and 1 from J; bases not matched to a gene: 3. The CDR3 DNA sequence: TGTGCCAGCAGCAGCGGGGGAGCCCAAGAGACCCAGTACTTC. It encodes CASSSGGAQETQYF.

This chain connects TRBV5-1 to TRBJ1-3; 11 nucleotides line up with TRBD1. V dropped 4 bases and J dropped 4; count of bases not matched to a gene: 7. The germline V gene encodes CDR1 SGHRS and CDR2 YFSETQ. CDR3 length: 16 amino acids. The chain's CDR3 is CASSTGQGAKGNTIYF. CDR3 nucleotides: TGCGCCAGCAGCACCGGACAGGGGGCGAAGGGAAACACCATATATTTT. Combining the CDR3 with reference TRBV5-1 and TRBJ1-3 gives the whole variable domain KAGVTQTPRYLIKTRGQQVTLSCSPISGHRSVSWYQQTPGQGLQFLFEYFSETQRNKGNFPGRFSGRQFSNSRSEMNVSTLELGDSALYLCASSTGQGAKGNTIYFGEGSWLTVV.

This clone has a single count. The chain has TRBV14 and TRBJ2-1; D call uncertain. The CDR3 contains 14 residues. V shed 1 base and J shed 1 base, with 5 bases lying between them. Germline-derived CDR1 and CDR2 are SGHDN and FVKESK. CDR3 nucleotide sequence: TGTGCCAGCAGCCAAGTAGTTTCCTACAATGAGCAGTTCTTC. Protein sequence: CASSQVVSYNEQFF. The variable domain in full, completed from reference TRBV14 and TRBJ2-1, reads EAGVTQFPSHSVIEKGQTVTLRCDPISGHDNLYWYRRVMGKEIKFLLHFVKESKQDESGMPNNRFLAERTGGTYSTLKVQPAELEDSGVYFCASSQVVSYNEQFFGPGTRLTVL.

This chain joins TRBV5-5 and TRBJ2-7, with D uncertain. The CDR3 loop spans 15 amino acids. V was shortened by 0 bases and J by 3 bases, with 13 bases between the two germline ends. Germline lookup yields CDR1 SGHKS and CDR2 YYEKEE (reference sequence). The DNA for the CDR3 is TGTGCCAGCAGCTTGGTTGTCTCTAGTTTCTACGAGCAGTACTTC. This gives the protein CASSLVVSSFYEQYF.

The chain uses TRBV6-1 and TRBJ2-5, with 16 bases matching TRBD2. The germline V gene has CDR1 MNHNS and CDR2 SASEGT. The J segment lost 5 bases and the V segment lost 8 bases, leaving 5 bases of the junction unmatched. This CDR3 region has 15 residues. Here the CDR3 reads CASRPGLAGGETQYF. CDR3 DNA sequence: TGTGCCAGCCGCCCGGGACTAGCGGGGGGGGAGACCCAGTACTTC.

The rearrangement links TRBV6-6 to TRBJ2-1; TRBD2 matches at 8 bases. Germline V gene sequence: CDR1 MNHNY, CDR2 SVGAGI (reference sequence). V shed 5 bases, J shed 2 bases, and the junction held 5 bases outside the gene matches. The CDR3 length is 15 residues. This CDR3 is CASSPKGLAYNEQFF. CDR3 DNA sequence: TGTGCCAGCAGTCCGAAGGGACTAGCCTACAATGAGCAGTTCTTC.

The chain recombines TRBV14 with TRBJ2-3; no clear D gene. This CDR3 comprises 11 residues. Germline loops: CDR1 SGHDN, CDR2 FVKESK. The V end lost 4 bases, the J end lost 6 bases, and 5 bases lay between the germline ends. The CDR3 nucleotides read TGTGCCAGCAGCCGGGCGGATACGCAGTATTTT. This sequence encodes CASSRADTQYF.

The chain couples TRBV30 to TRBJ2-3, with a tentative D call TRBD2 (5 bases). The CDR3 spans 15 residues. CDR1 and CDR2 (germline): GTSNPN, SVGIG (reference sequence). The germline V and J ends were trimmed by 4 bases and 0 bases, with 14 bases remaining between them. The CDR3: CAWNLRAISTDTQYF. As DNA, the CDR3 is TGTGCCTGGAATTTGCGGGCCATAAGCACAGATACGCAGTATTTT.

This sequence joins TRBV11-3 and TRBJ2-1; 10 nucleotides agree with TRBD1. Germline assignment: CDR1 SGHNT and CDR2 YENEEA. The trim removed 6 bases at V and 5 bases at J, leaving 1 base unmatched. This CDR3 is built from 13 residues. CDR3 bases: TGTGCCAGCAGAGGGACAGGGGACAATGAGCAGTTCTTC. As protein: CASRGTGDNEQFF.

This chain uses TRBV19 with TRBJ2-1; perhaps TRBD2 as D (5 bases). The V gene lost 4 bases and the J gene lost 1 base, with 11 bases spanning the gap. CDR3 size: 15 residues. Looked up from germline, CDR1 is LNHDA and CDR2 is SQIVND (reference sequence). The DNA of the CDR3 is TGTGCCAGTAGTAGTCAGAGGGCTTCCTACAATGAGCAGTTCTTC. It specifies CASSSQRASYNEQFF.

V is TRBV30 and J is TRBJ2-7, with TRBD2 identical over 13 bases. The germline gives CDR1 GTSNPN, CDR2 SVGIG (reference sequence). The CDR3 spans 19 residues. V lost 3 bases, J lost 1 base, and 15 bases stayed unmatched. This CDR3 is CAWRVPPGLAGYISYEQYF. DNA for the CDR3: TGTGCCTGGAGAGTCCCTCCGGGACTAGCGGGATATATTTCCTACGAGCAGTACTTC.

The chain recombines TRBV7-2 with TRBJ1-6; 7 bases agree with TRBD1. CDR3 length equals 19 residues. With 2 bases clipped from V and 8 bases from J, the junction kept 18 bases outside the gene matches. Germline V lookup: CDR1 SGHTA, CDR2 FQGNSA. CDR3 nucleotides: TGTGCCAGCAGCTTAAGGACCCTTACATACAGGGGCGCAGATTCACCCCTCCACTTT. Translated, it gives CASSLRTLTYRGADSPLHF.

The J gene is TRBJ1-4, the V gene TRBV7-9; D is perhaps TRBD1 (6 bases). CDR1 is SEHNR and CDR2 is FQNEAQ in the germline V gene (reference sequence). This CDR3 contains 15 residues. With 4 bases removed from V and 7 bases from J, the gap between germline ends came to 16 bases. DNA of the CDR3: TGTGCCAGCAGCTCCCTCACAGGGTCGGGTGAAAAACTGTTTTTT. Translated: CASSSLTGSGEKLFF.

This clone was seen once. This chain links TRBV7-2 with TRBJ1-3; D is ambiguous. Germline V gene sequence: CDR1 SGHTA, CDR2 FQGNSA. V was pared by 1 base and J by 2 bases, with 9 bases between. The CDR3 covers 15 residues. CDR3 DNA sequence: TGTGCCAGCAGCTTAGAAGCTTTTCCTGGAAACACCATATATTTT. Translated: CASSLEAFPGNTIYF.

The V gene is TRBV5-5, the J gene TRBJ1-1, with unresolved D. The V end lost 0 bases, the J end lost 4 bases, and 10 bases lay between the germline ends. The CDR3 spans 14 residues. Germline V lookup: CDR1 SGHKS, CDR2 YYEKEE (reference sequence). In nucleotides, the CDR3 is TGTGCCAGCAGCTTGGTTGCAGGTCCCACTGAAGCTTTCTTT. This encodes CASSLVAGPTEAFF.

The chain employs TRBV6-6 and TRBJ1-2; 10 positions agree with TRBD1. V trimming: 6 bases; J trimming: 7 bases; junction bases outside the gene matches: 2. This CDR3 has 12 residues. Germline CDR1 reads MNHNY; CDR2 reads SVGAGI (reference sequence). The CDR3 DNA reads as TGTGCCAGCAGGACAGGGGGCGGTGGCTACACCTTC. Translating it yields CASRTGGGGYTF.